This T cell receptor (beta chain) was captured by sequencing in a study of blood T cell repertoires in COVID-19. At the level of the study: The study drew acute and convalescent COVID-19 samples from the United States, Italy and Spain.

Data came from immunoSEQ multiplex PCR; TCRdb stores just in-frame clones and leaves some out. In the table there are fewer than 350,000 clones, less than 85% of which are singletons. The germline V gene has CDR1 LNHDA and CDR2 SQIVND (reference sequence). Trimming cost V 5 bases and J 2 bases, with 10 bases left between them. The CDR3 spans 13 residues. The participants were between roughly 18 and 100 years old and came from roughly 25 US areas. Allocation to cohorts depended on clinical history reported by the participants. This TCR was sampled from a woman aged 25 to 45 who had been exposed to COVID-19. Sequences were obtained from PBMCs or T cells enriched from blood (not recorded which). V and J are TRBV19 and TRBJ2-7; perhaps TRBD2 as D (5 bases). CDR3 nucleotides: TGTGCCAGTAGTCCACCCGGGACCTACGAGCAGTACTTC. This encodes CASSPPGTYEQYF.